The clone carrying this TCR beta chain was recorded a few times. This record belongs to a study of T cell changes during pregnancy in multiple sclerosis. The CDR3 is made up of 14 amino acids. J gave up 4 bases and V 3 bases, and 7 bases lay outside the gene matches. CDR1 and CDR2 from the germline V gene are SQVTM and ANQGSEA. Sequenced by immunoSEQ multiplex PCR; TCRdb stores in-frame clones only, minus some. This sample yields approximately 92,000 clones, of which 85% to 95% are seen a single time; more than 2.5% belongs to the top ten. This sequence was found in a female donor with multiple sclerosis, enrolled in a pregnancy study. The chain uses TRBV29-1 and TRBJ2-3; 7 bases agree with TRBD2. Material: peripheral blood, obtained in the first trimester of pregnancy. The CDR3 nucleotides read TGCAGCGTTGAGGGGAGGGGTTCCGCAGATACGCAGTATTTT. Its translation: CSVEGRGSADTQYF.